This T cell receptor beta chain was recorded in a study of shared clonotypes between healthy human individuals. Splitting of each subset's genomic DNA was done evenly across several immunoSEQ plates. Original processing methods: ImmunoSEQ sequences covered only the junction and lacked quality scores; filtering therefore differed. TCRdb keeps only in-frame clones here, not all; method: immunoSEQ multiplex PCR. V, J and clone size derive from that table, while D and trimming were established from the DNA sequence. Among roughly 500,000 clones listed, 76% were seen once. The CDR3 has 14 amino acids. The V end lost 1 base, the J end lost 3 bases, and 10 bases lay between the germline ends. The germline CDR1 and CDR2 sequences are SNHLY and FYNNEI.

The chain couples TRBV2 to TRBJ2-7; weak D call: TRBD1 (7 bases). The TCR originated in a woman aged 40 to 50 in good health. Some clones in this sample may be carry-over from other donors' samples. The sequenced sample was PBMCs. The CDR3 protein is CASSEGRGVYEQYF. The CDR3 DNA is TGTGCCAGCAGTGAAGGCAGGGGGGTCTACGAGCAGTACTTC.